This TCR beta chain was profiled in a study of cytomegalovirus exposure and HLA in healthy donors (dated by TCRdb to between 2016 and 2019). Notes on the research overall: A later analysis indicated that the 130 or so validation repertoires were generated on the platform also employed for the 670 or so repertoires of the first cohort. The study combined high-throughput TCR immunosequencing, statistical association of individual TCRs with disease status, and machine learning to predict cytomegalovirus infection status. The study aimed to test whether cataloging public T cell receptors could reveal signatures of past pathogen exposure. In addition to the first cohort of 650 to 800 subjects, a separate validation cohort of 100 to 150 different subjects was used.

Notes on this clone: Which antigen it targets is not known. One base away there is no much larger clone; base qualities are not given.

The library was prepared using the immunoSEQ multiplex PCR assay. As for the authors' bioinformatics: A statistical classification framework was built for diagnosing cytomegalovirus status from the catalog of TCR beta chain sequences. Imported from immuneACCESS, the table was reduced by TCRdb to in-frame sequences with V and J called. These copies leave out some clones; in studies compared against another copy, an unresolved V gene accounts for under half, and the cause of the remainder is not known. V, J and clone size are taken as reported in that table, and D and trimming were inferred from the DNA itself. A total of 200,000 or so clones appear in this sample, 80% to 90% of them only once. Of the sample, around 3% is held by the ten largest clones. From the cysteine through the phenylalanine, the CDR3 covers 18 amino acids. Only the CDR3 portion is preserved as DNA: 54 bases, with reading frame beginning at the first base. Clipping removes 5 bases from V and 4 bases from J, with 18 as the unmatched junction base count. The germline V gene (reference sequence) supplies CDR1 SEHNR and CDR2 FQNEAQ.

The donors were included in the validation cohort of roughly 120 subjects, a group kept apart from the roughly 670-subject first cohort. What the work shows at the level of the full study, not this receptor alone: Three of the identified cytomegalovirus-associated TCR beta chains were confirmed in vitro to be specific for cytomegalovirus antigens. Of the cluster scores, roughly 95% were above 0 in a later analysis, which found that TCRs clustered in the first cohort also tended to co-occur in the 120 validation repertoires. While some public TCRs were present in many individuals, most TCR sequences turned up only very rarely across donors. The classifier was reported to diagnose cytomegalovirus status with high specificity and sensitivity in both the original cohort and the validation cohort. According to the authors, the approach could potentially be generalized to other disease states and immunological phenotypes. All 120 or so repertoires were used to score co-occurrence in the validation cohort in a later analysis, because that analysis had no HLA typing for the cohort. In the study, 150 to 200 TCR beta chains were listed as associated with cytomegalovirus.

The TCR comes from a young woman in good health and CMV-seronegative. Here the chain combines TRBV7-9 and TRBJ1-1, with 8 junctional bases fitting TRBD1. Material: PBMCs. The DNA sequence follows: TGTGCCAGCAGCCCCCGGACAGGGTGGACACCCACCTCCACTGAAGCTTTCTTT. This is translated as CASSPRTGWTPTSTEAFF.